Each of the 30 T cell receptor beta chains below was sequenced from the same sample in a study of blood T cell repertoires in COVID-19. The assay was immunoSEQ multiplex PCR, and TCRdb's table has in-frame clones only and misses some. The sample consists of 150,000 to 180,000 clones, over 70% of them appearing once. Sequenced material: peripheral blood. The receptors were gathered from a man aged 60-69 years with acute or convalescent COVID-19.

The chain combines TRBV19 with TRBJ2-3; TRBD1 might be the D (5 bases). Between the trimmed V and J ends, which lost 5 bases and 1 base, there was a span of 10 bases. CDR1 is LNHDA, CDR2 SQIVND, per germline (reference sequence). The CDR3 is 14 residues long. DNA of the CDR3: TGTGCCAGTAGTTCAGGGATTGGCACAGATACGCAGTATTTT. It translates to CASSSGIGTDTQYF. The full variable domain, completed using reference TRBV19 and TRBJ2-3, is DGGITQSPKYLFRKEGQNVTLSCEQNLNHDAMYWYRQDPGQGLRLIYYSQIVNDFQKGDIAEGYSVSREKKESFPLTVTSAQKNPTAFYLCASSSGIGTDTQYFGPGTRLTVL.

The rearrangement uses TRBV30 and TRBJ1-2, with D possibly being TRBD1 (6 bases). This CDR3 is 13 amino acids long. Germline CDR1 reads GTSNPN; CDR2 reads SVGIG (reference sequence). The CDR3 sequence: CAEQGNTNYGYTF. For the CDR3, the DNA is TGTGCGGAACAGGGCAATACTAACTATGGCTACACCTTC.

This chain uses TRBV9 with TRBJ2-3, with 8 bases matching TRBD2. The CDR3 length is 19 residues. Germline CDR1 reads SGDLS; CDR2 reads YYNGEE. V was pared by 4 bases and J by 0 bases, with 16 bases of the junction left unmatched. As DNA, the CDR3 is TGTGCCAGCAGCTCCCGGGGAGTAGCGGGGCGCCCGAGCACAGATACGCAGTATTTT. It yields the protein CASSSRGVAGRPSTDTQYF.

This chain joins TRBV5-1 and TRBJ1-1; TRBD1 matches at 10 bases. Germline lookup yields CDR1 SGHRS and CDR2 YFSETQ. The length of the CDR3 is 14 residues. V shed 4 bases and J 3 bases; nucleotides not matched to a gene: 3. CDR3 DNA: TGCGCCAGCAGCACCGGACAGGGGGACACTGAAGCTTTCTTT. Protein: CASSTGQGDTEAFF.

The chain carries TRBV6-1 and TRBJ2-7, with 12 bases matching TRBD2. This CDR3 contains 16 residues. Germline trimming cut 3 bases from V and 1 base from J; bases unmatched to any gene: 4. CDR1 MNHNS and CDR2 SASEGT come from the germline V gene. In DNA, the CDR3 is TGTGCCAGCAGTGAGGGACTAGCGGGCCCTTCCTACGAGCAGTACTTC. It yields the protein CASSEGLAGPSYEQYF.

This chain uses TRBV7-2 with TRBJ2-3, with TRBD2 identical over 15 bases. Germline V CDR1 and CDR2: SGHTA, FQGNSA. The length of the CDR3 is 17 residues. After removal of 5 bases from V and 4 bases from J, the junction contained 7 bases not matched to a gene. This CDR3 is CASSRTSGGVPPDTQYF. The CDR3 DNA follows: TGTGCCAGCAGCCGGACTAGCGGGGGGGTCCCCCCAGATACGCAGTATTTT.

As for this clone: The junction shows a germline mismatch at one end, possibly a read error. The V and J genes are TRBV7-9 and TRBJ1-2; 7 positions match TRBD1. The CDR3 contains 14 residues. Germline CDR1 reads SEHNR; CDR2 reads FQNEAQ (reference sequence). In DNA form, the CDR3 reads TGTGCCAGCAGCCTAGCGACAGGGTTCTATGGCTACACCTTC. This encodes CASSLATGFYGYTF.

The genes are TRBV7-2 and TRBJ2-7; 7 nucleotides match TRBD1. The ends lost 0 bases at V and 0 bases at J; junction bases unmatched: 5. Germline CDR1 reads SGHTA; CDR2 reads FQGNSA. This CDR3 is 16 amino acids long. In nucleotides, the CDR3 is TGTGCCAGCAGCTTAGCGACAGGGACACTCTCCTACGAGCAGTACTTC. As protein: CASSLATGTLSYEQYF.

The chain joins TRBV24-1 to TRBJ1-5; D ambiguous. The CDR3 spans 14 residues. CDR1 and CDR2 from the germline V gene are KGHDR and SFDVKD. Trimming shortened V by 5 bases and J by 4 bases, and 11 bases separated the two germline ends. The CDR3 DNA follows: TGTGCCACCAGTGCGGCAGGAGGGAATCAGCCCCAGCATTTT. Translating it yields CATSAAGGNQPQHF.

As concerns this clone: Compared with germline, one end of the junction differs, possibly owing to a read error. The gene calls are TRBV9 and TRBJ2-3; a weak D match, TRBD2 (6 bases). This CDR3 is built from 14 residues. Germline values: CDR1 SGDLS, CDR2 YYNGEE. CDR3 bases: TGTGCCAGCGGCGTAGGCGGGATCCCAGATACGCAGTATTTT. Protein: CASGVGGIPDTQYF.

J is TRBJ1-4 and V is TRBV6-5, with D hard to call. The germline V gene has CDR1 MNHEY and CDR2 SVGAGI. V lost 5 bases, J lost 0 bases, and 10 bases lay in between. The CDR3 runs to 15 residues. CDR3 nucleotides: TGTGCCAGCAGTACCCGGAGAGCAACTAATGAAAAACTGTTTTTT. Amino acid sequence: CASSTRRATNEKLFF.

The CDR3 protein is CASSSWTAGELFF. The CDR3 bases are TGTGCCAGCAGTTCGTGGACAGCCGGGGAGCTGTTTTTT. The V and J genes are TRBV6-2 or TRBV6-3 and TRBJ2-2, with D perhaps matching TRBD1 (6 bases). CDR1 is MNHEY, CDR2 SVGEGT, per germline. The CDR3 covers 13 residues. V was clipped by 4 bases and J by 6 bases, with 9 bases between them.

V and J are TRBV6-2 or TRBV6-3 and TRBJ2-7, with D possibly matching TRBD2 (7 bases). This CDR3 comprises 15 residues. Germline lookup yields CDR1 MNHEY and CDR2 SVGEGT. Trimming took off 0 bases at V and 2 bases at J, with 11 bases between the two ends. CDR3 in DNA: TGTGCCAGCAGTTACTCGACGGGGGGCCCCTACGAGCAGTACTTC. It is translated as CASSYSTGGPYEQYF.

The sample holds one count of this clone. The chain joins TRBV12-3 or TRBV12-4 to TRBJ2-7; no clear D. The ends were cut back, 1 base at V and 3 bases at J, with 7 bases in the middle. CDR3 size: 13 residues. CDR3: CASSLVDIYEQYF. Here the CDR3 DNA reads TGTGCCAGCAGTTTAGTAGACATCTACGAGCAGTACTTC.

V usage is TRBV18 and J usage is TRBJ2-1, with 7 bases identical to TRBD1. V gave up 2 bases and J gave up 6 bases; unmatched junction bases: 1. The CDR3 loop spans 13 amino acids. Germline lookup yields CDR1 KGHSH and CDR2 LQKENI. For the CDR3, the DNA is TGTGCCAGCTCACCAGGGACAGCCAATGAGCAGTTCTTC. It encodes CASSPGTANEQFF.

The CDR3, as DNA: TGCGCCAGCAGAGGGCTTCGGGACAGCCTCTCCCAGAACACCGGGGAGCTGTTTTTT. Its translation: CASRGLRDSLSQNTGELFF. The rearrangement joins TRBV10-2 to TRBJ2-2; 7 nucleotides agree with TRBD1. This CDR3 is 19 amino acids long. After removal of 6 bases from V and 1 base from J, the junction contained 17 bases not matched to a gene. Germline V CDR1 and CDR2: WSHSY, SAAADI.

The gene calls are TRBV10-3 and TRBJ1-3, with unresolved D. The V end lost 0 bases, the J end lost 0 bases, and 15 bases lay between the germline ends. From germline, CDR1 is ENHRY and CDR2 SYGVKD. This CDR3 is built from 18 residues. CDR3 protein: CAISESRGQASSGNTIYF. CDR3 DNA: TGTGCCATCAGTGAGTCTCGAGGGCAGGCCAGCTCTGGAAACACCATATATTTT.

This clone came up a few times. This sequence joins TRBV28 and TRBJ2-1, with D perhaps matching TRBD1 (6 bases). CDR3 length: 15 amino acids. The V and J ends lost 6 bases and 9 bases respectively, with 21 bases between them. Per germline, CDR1 MDHEN and CDR2 SYDVKM. CDR3 region: CASREAGRGPGEQFF. CDR3 coding DNA: TGTGCCAGCAGGGAGGCGGGCAGGGGCCCCGGTGAGCAGTTCTTC.

A note on this clone: The identical CDR3 is also encoded by other nucleotide sequences in the sample. The rearrangement joins TRBV27 to TRBJ2-7; D not certain. The CDR3 contains 13 residues. The ends were cut back, 0 bases at V and 3 bases at J, with 6 bases in the middle. The germline CDR1 and CDR2 sequences are MNHEY and SMNVEV (reference sequence). The CDR3 loop is CASSLSGSYEQYF. Here the CDR3 DNA reads TGTGCCAGCAGTTTATCGGGCAGCTACGAGCAGTACTTC.

This chain joins TRBV18 and TRBJ2-2; D not certain. Germline assignment: CDR1 KGHSH and CDR2 LQKENI. Trimming removed 0 bases from V and 2 bases from J, with 7 bases in between. The CDR3 totals 15 residues. The CDR3 is CASSPPNRNTGELFF. CDR3 in DNA: TGTGCCAGCTCACCACCTAACAGAAACACCGGGGAGCTGTTTTTT. Filled out from reference TRBV18 and TRBJ2-2, the complete variable domain reads NAGVMQNPRHLVRRRGQEARLRCSPMKGHSHVYWYRQLPEEGLKFMVYLQKENIIDESGMPKERFSAEFPKEGPSILRIQQVVRGDSAAYFCASSPPNRNTGELFFGEGSRLTVL.

The chain has TRBV7-3 and TRBJ2-7; D possibly corresponds to TRBD2 (5 bases). V lost 5 bases to trimming and J lost 5 bases, with 16 bases between them. The germline gives CDR1 SGHTA, CDR2 FQGTGA. The length of the CDR3 is 14 residues. This chain's CDR3 is CASSLMRVGHEQYF. CDR3 nucleotide sequence: TGTGCCAGCAGCCTCATGAGGGTCGGCCACGAGCAGTACTTC.

This clone was picked up one time. This chain links TRBV4-1 with TRBJ2-1; TRBD1 matches at 10 bases. The germline CDR1 and CDR2 sequences are MGHRA and YSYEKL. The CDR3 totals 16 residues. V was pared by 4 bases and J by 6 bases, with 9 bases of the junction left unmatched. Here the CDR3 reads CASSPGMGQGSNEQFF. In DNA, the CDR3 is TGCGCCAGCAGCCCGGGTATGGGACAGGGGAGCAATGAGCAGTTCTTC.

This chain connects TRBV3-1 (or the pseudogene TRBV3-2) to TRBJ1-1, with TRBD1 as a possible D gene (5 bases). Germline lookup yields CDR1 LGHDT and CDR2 YNNKEL (reference sequence). The CDR3 runs to 14 residues. Trimming stripped 1 base from V and 1 base from J, with 7 bases between. In DNA form, the CDR3 reads TGTGCCAGCAGCCAAGGACAGCCGAACACTGAAGCTTTCTTT. It yields the protein CASSQGQPNTEAFF.

This clone was detected a few times. The V call is TRBV6-5, the J call TRBJ2-5; perhaps TRBD1 as D (6 bases). V was cut by 0 bases and J by 5 bases, with 13 bases left in between. The germline gives CDR1 MNHEY, CDR2 SVGAGI. The CDR3 is made up of 15 amino acids. CDR3 in DNA: TGTGCCAGCAGTTACTCGTCCGGACAGTGGGAGACCCAGTACTTC. This encodes CASSYSSGQWETQYF.

V gene TRBV4-2 combines with J gene TRBJ1-6, with 10 bases that match TRBD1. This CDR3 region has 16 residues. Germline values: CDR1 LGHNA, CDR2 YNFKEQ. Trimming took 4 bases from V and 7 from J; bases not matched to a gene: 7. The CDR3 DNA reads TGTGCCAGCAGCCGAGACGGGGACAGGGGCAATTCACCCCTCCACTTT. This codes for CASSRDGDRGNSPLHF.

The chain has TRBV6-5 and TRBJ2-5; tentatively, D is TRBD2 (5 bases). The CDR3 contains 15 residues. V was clipped by 6 bases and J by 7 bases, with 21 bases between them. Germline assignment: CDR1 MNHEY and CDR2 SVGAGI. The CDR3, as DNA: TGTGCCAGCAGGGCGGTCGACCGCAGCGGAAGGACCCAGTACTTC. It codes for CASRAVDRSGRTQYF.

The V gene is TRBV4-2, the J gene TRBJ1-2; tentatively, D is TRBD1 (6 bases). This CDR3 has 16 residues. The germline gives CDR1 LGHNA, CDR2 YNFKEQ. V was cut by 4 bases and J by 8 bases, with 23 bases left in between. The CDR3 DNA sequence: TGTGCCAGCAGCCTTGGTGGGGGCCTCTCCAGTGGGGGCTACACCTTC. Amino acid sequence: CASSLGGGLSSGGYTF.

The CDR3 DNA reads as TGTGCCAGCAGCTTAGGGTTAGGGGACAGGGGATCCGGGGCCAACGTCCTGACTTTC. Its protein product is CASSLGLGDRGSGANVLTF. This chain links TRBV7-6 with TRBJ2-6; 10 bases are shared with TRBD1. CDR1 is SGHVS and CDR2 is FNYEAQ in the germline V gene. Trimming at V came to 1 base and at J to 4 bases, leaving 10 bases not matched to a gene. The CDR3 loop spans 19 amino acids.

The sample holds one count of this clone. This chain connects TRBV27 to TRBJ1-4, with 7 bases fitting TRBD1. CDR3 length: 14 residues. Germline trimming cut 6 bases from V and 5 bases from J; bases unmatched to any gene: 6. The germline V gene has CDR1 MNHEY and CDR2 SMNVEV (reference sequence). The CDR3 sequence: CASSRQGRNEKLFF. CDR3 nucleotides: TGTGCCAGCAGCCGACAGGGTCGAAATGAAAAACTGTTTTTT. The full variable domain, its missing parts supplied by reference TRBV27 and TRBJ1-4, is EAQVTQNPRYLITVTGKKLTVTCSQNMNHEYMSWYRQDPGLGLRQIYYSMNVEVTDKGDVPEGYKVSRKEKRNFPLILESPSPNQTSLYFCASSRQGRNEKLFFGSGTQLSVL.

The chain carries TRBV19 and TRBJ1-1; no reliable D call. The CDR3 runs to 15 residues. Germline V lookup: CDR1 LNHDA, CDR2 SQIVND (reference sequence). With 5 bases removed from V and 0 bases from J, the gap between germline ends came to 13 bases. CDR3 DNA: TGTGCCAGTAGTGGGTCCAGGATGATGAACACTGAAGCTTTCTTT. This translates into CASSGSRMMNTEAFF. Full variable domain (missing parts from reference TRBV19 and TRBJ1-1): DGGITQSPKYLFRKEGQNVTLSCEQNLNHDAMYWYRQDPGQGLRLIYYSQIVNDFQKGDIAEGYSVSREKKESFPLTVTSAQKNPTAFYLCASSGSRMMNTEAFFGQGTRLTVV.